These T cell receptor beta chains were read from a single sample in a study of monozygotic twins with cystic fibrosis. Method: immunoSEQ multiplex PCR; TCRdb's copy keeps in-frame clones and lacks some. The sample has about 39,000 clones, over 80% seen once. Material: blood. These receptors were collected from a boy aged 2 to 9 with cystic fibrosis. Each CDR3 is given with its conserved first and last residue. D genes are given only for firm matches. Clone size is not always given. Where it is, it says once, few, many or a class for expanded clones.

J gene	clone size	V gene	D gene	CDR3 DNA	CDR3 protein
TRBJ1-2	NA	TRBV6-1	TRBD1	TGTGCCAGCAGTGACATGACAGGGCTCTATGGCTACACCTTC	CASSDMTGLYGYTF
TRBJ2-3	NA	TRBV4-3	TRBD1	TGCGCCAGCAGCCGAGGACAGGGTGCAGATACGCAGTATTTT	CASSRGQGADTQYF
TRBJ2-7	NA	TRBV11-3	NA	TGTGCCAGCAGCCCGAACCAGGGATCCGTCGAGCAGTACTTC	CASSPNQGSVEQYF
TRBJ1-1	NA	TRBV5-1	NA	TGCGCCAGCAGCATAGGCAGTGACACTGAAGCTTTCTTT	CASSIGSDTEAFF
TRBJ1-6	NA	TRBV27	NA	TGTGCCAGCAGGACGTTCGTCTCCTATAATTCACCCCTCCACTTT	CASRTFVSYNSPLHF
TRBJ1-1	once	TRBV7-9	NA	TGTGCCTGGGGGGCAGGGGAATCGACTGAAGCTTTCTTT	CAWGAGESTEAFF
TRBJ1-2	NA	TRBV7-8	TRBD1	TGTGCCAGCAGCATTGGACAGGCATTTAACTATGGCTACACCTTC	CASSIGQAFNYGYTF
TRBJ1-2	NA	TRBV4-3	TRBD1	TGCGCCAGCAGCCAGGGCCAGGGGGCGGATTACTATGGCTACACCTTC	CASSQGQGADYYGYTF
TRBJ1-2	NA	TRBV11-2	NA	TGTGCCAGCAGCTTAGATAACCGGGATCGGGGCTACACCTTC	CASSLDNRDRGYTF
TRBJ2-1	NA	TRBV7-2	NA	TGTGCCAGCAGCGCCCTGACAGGTAGGAATGAGCAGTTCTTC	CASSALTGRNEQFF
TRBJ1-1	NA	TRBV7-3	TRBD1	TGTGCCAGCAGCCCGAACCGGGACAGGGGTATAGCTGAAGCTTTCTTT	CASSPNRDRGIAEAFF
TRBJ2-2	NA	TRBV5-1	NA	TGCGCCAGCAGCTCCAACGCCTGGACCGGGGAGCTGTTTTTT	CASSSNAWTGELFF
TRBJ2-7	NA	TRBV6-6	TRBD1	TGTGCCAGCAGATACCGGGGGACAGGAGCCTACGAGCAGTACTTC	CASRYRGTGAYEQYF
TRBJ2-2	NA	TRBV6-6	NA	TGTGCCAGCAGGCAGTCGAACACCGGGGAGCTGTTTTTT	CASRQSNTGELFF
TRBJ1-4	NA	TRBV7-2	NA	TGTGCCAGCAGCCGTTCGGTCCGTGTTGGTGGGGGGGATGAAAAACTGTTTTTT	CASSRSVRVGGGDEKLFF
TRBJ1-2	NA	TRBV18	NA	TGTGCCAGCTCACCAGGAGTAGGGGGGCGAAACTATGGCTACACCTTC	CASSPGVGGRNYGYTF
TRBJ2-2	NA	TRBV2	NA	TGTGCCAGCAGTGAGCAGGGGTCCGGGGAGCTGTTTTTT	CASSEQGSGELFF
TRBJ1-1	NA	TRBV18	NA	TGTGCCAGCTCCCAGGGGCCATGGGGACCTGAAGCTTTCTTT	CASSQGPWGPEAFF
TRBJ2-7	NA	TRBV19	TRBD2	TGTGCCAGTAGTCCAGGTGGCGGGGGAATCTACGAGCAGTACTTC	CASSPGGGGIYEQYF
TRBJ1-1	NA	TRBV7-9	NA	TGTGCCAGCAGCGTAACAGGGTACACTGAAGCTTTCTTT	CASSVTGYTEAFF
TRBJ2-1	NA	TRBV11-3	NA	TGTGCCAGCAGTCTTATGGAGGTCACGTACAATGAGCAGTTCTTC	CASSLMEVTYNEQFF
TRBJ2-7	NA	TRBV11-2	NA	TGTGCCAGCAGCCCCCGGGGCAACTCCTACGAGCAGTACTTC	CASSPRGNSYEQYF
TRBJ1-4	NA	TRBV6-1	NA	TGTGCCAGCAGTGAATCCAGGACAGTTAATGAAAAACTGTTTTTT	CASSESRTVNEKLFF
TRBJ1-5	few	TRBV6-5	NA	TGTGCCAGCAGTCACCCGGGACCCGGACAGCCCCAGCATTTT	CASSHPGPGQPQHF
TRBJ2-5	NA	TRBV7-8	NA	TGTGCCAGCAGCCCGTGGACGTTTGAGACCCAGTACTTC	CASSPWTFETQYF
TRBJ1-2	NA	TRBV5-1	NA	TGCGCCAGCAGCCGGGACAACTATGGCTACACCTTC	CASSRDNYGYTF
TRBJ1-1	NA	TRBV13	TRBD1	TGTGCCAGCAGCCCGACACGACAGGGTGAGTGGGACACTGAAGCTTTCTTT	CASSPTRQGEWDTEAFF
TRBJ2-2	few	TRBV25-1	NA	TGTGCCAGCAGTTACGGGGAGCTGTTTTTT	CASSYGELFF
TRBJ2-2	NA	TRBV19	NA	TGTGCCAGTAGTATCGTGGGACAAGCGCTGTTTTTT	CASSIVGQALFF
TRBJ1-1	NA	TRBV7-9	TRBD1	TGTGCCAGCAGCTTAGGAGAGACAGGGGTATACACTGAAGCTTTCTTT	CASSLGETGVYTEAFF
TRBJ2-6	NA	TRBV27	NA	TGTGCCAGCACCGGGTCGGGGGCCAACGTCCTGACTTTC	CASTGSGANVLTF
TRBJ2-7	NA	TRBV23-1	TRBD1	TGCGCCAGCAGTCAACCGACAGGGGGCGACCCCTACGAGCAGTACTTC	CASSQPTGGDPYEQYF
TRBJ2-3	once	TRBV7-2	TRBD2	TGTGCCAGCAGCCCCCGGGGGGTGGGAGATACGCAGTATTTT	CASSPRGVGDTQYF
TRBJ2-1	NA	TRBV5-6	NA	TGTGCCAGCAGCTTCCCGACAGTAAGCTCCTACAATGAGCAGTTCTTC	CASSFPTVSSYNEQFF
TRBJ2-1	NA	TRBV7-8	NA	TGTGCCAGCAGCTTCTTGGGCGAGCAGTTCTTC	CASSFLGEQFF
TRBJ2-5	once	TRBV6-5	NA	TGTGCCAGCAGCTTACAGTCGAGGAGAGAGACCCAGTACTTC	CASSLQSRRETQYF
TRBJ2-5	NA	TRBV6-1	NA	TGTGCCAGCAGTGACCTCCCTGGTACTCAGACCCAGTACTTC	CASSDLPGTQTQYF
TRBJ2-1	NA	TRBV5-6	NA	TGTGCCAGCAGCCTGTCTCCTGACAGCTCCTACAATGAGCAGTTCTTC	CASSLSPDSSYNEQFF
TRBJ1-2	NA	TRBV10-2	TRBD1	TGCGCCAGCAGTGAGTTGGGACAGCCTTATGGCTACACCTTC	CASSELGQPYGYTF
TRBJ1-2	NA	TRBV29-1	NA	TGCAGCGTCGAAAGAGCGACGCAGCGTAACTATGGCTACACCTTC	CSVERATQRNYGYTF
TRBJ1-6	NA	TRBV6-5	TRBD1	TGTGCCAGCAGGGACAGGGATAATTCACCCCTCCACTTT	CASRDRDNSPLHF
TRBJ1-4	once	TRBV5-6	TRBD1	TGTGCCAGCAGCTTGGGACAGGGAGTAAATGAAAAACTGTTTTTT	CASSLGQGVNEKLFF
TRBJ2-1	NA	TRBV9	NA	TGTGCCAGCAGCGTCGCTACGGGGCTAAGCTCCTACAATGAGCAGTTCTTC	CASSVATGLSSYNEQFF
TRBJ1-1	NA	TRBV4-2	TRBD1	TGTGCCAGCAGCCAAGTCAGGGGGACTGAAGCTTTCTTT	CASSQVRGTEAFF